The T cell receptor beta chain described here comes from a study of control samples from healthy donors and cancer patients. Germline values: CDR1 MNHEY, CDR2 SMNVEV (reference sequence). Trimming pared 8 bases from V and 3 bases from J, leaving 16 bases between. The CDR3 covers 14 residues. Clones were sequenced by immunoSEQ multiplex PCR, and TCRdb holds only the in-frame ones, with some missing. This sample has about 150,000 clones, with 85% to 95% found just once. This clone appeared once. The source of this sequence is a man in his fifties or sixties with colorectal cancer. Sequencing input: PBMCs. V and J are TRBV27 and TRBJ1-1; D gene uncertain. The CDR3 sequence: CASFGSAFDTEAFF. The CDR3 DNA follows: TGTGCCAGCTTTGGGAGCGCCTTTGACACTGAAGCTTTCTTT.